Reported below is one T cell receptor (beta chain). The entry originates in a study of control samples from healthy donors and cancer patients. Clones were read by immunoSEQ multiplex PCR, and TCRdb kept only the in-frame ones, dropping some. This table has about 110,000 clones, 83% appearing once. Trimming stripped 6 bases from V and 0 bases from J, with 15 bases between. CDR3 length: 15 residues. The germline CDR1 and CDR2 sequences are MNHNY and SVGAGI (reference sequence). This chain joins TRBV6-6 and TRBJ2-7; D is possibly TRBD1 or TRBD2 (5 bases each). Sequencing was done on a sample of blood. The TCR comes from a woman aged 45 to 65 in good health. DNA for the CDR3: TGTGCCAGCAGGAACACCGGGACCTCCTCCTACGAGCAGTACTTC. It codes for CASRNTGTSSYEQYF.